The rows below give T cell receptor beta chains drawn from one sample of a study of blood T cell repertoires in COVID-19. Generated by immunoSEQ multiplex PCR, the TCRdb table keeps only in-frame clones and is missing some. The sample comprises approximately 150,000 clones, around four fifths of which are singletons, and about 5% rests with the top ten. The sequenced sample was PBMCs or T cells enriched from blood (not recorded which). These receptor sequences come from a man aged 65 to 79 who had been exposed to COVID-19. CDR3s include the opening cysteine and the closing phenylalanine or tryptophan. The order of the fields is D gene, J gene, clone size, V gene, CDR3 protein, CDR3 DNA. A D gene is named only where the DNA matches it firmly. For some rows the clone size is stated as once, few or many, or as a class when expanded; others skip it.

NA	TRBJ2-6	few	TRBV6-5	CASSPVAGANVLTF	TGTGCCAGCAGTCCCGTTGCTGGGGCCAACGTCCTGACTTTC
NA	TRBJ2-1	NA	TRBV2	CASSRSESSYNEQFF	TGTGCCAGCAGTCGTAGCGAGAGCTCCTACAATGAGCAGTTCTTC
NA	TRBJ1-5	NA	TRBV24-1	CATSDCTGPLYSNQPQHF	TGTGCCACCAGTGATTGTACAGGGCCTCTATATAGCAATCAGCCCCAGCATTTT
NA	TRBJ1-1	NA	TRBV7-2	CASSLGARGAAFF	TGTGCCAGCAGCTTAGGAGCTCGTGGGGCCGCTTTCTTT
TRBD2	TRBJ2-3	NA	TRBV19	CASSPRGRVDTQYF	TGTGCCAGTAGTCCCCGCGGGAGGGTTGATACGCAGTATTTT
NA	TRBJ1-5	NA	TRBV29-1	CSVTDSWNKPQHF	TGCAGCGTCACGGACAGCTGGAATAAGCCCCAGCATTTT
TRBD1	TRBJ1-2	NA	TRBV12-3/TRBV12-4	CASSRTGAGYTF	TGTGCCAGCAGTCGGACAGGGGCTGGCTACACCTTC
NA	TRBJ2-3	NA	TRBV10-2	CASSSLSGGSTDTQYF	TGCGCCAGCAGTTCCCTAAGCGGAGGAAGCACAGATACGCAGTATTTT
NA	TRBJ1-1	NA	TRBV12-3/TRBV12-4	CASAGPLGTEAFF	TGTGCCAGCGCAGGCCCCCTTGGGACTGAAGCTTTCTTT
TRBD1	TRBJ1-1	NA	TRBV6-5	CASSLGTANTEAFF	TGTGCCAGCAGTTTGGGGACAGCGAACACTGAAGCTTTCTTT
NA	TRBJ2-7	once	TRBV27	CASSLGQGSYEQYF	TGTGCCAGCAGTTTAGGGCAGGGGTCCTACGAGCAGTACTTC
NA	TRBJ2-2	NA	TRBV9	CASSVLPNAGELFF	TGTGCCAGCAGCGTCCTTCCGAATGCGGGGGAGCTGTTTTTT
NA	TRBJ2-5	NA	TRBV10-1	CASSESGKGRTQETQYF	TGCGCCAGCAGTGAGTCTGGGAAAGGGAGGACACAAGAGACCCAGTACTTC
TRBD1	TRBJ1-1	NA	TRBV6-1	CASSVGTGGRDTEAFF	TGTGCCAGCAGTGTGGGGACAGGGGGAAGGGACACTGAAGCTTTCTTT
NA	TRBJ1-5	NA	TRBV21-1	CASSARDSREEPQHF	TGTGCCAGCAGCGCCCGGGACAGTCGGGAAGAGCCCCAGCATTTT
NA	TRBJ1-2	NA	TRBV6-2/TRBV6-3	CASSYTGDRGYTF	TGTGCCAGCAGTTACACTGGTGATCGTGGCTACACCTTC
NA	TRBJ1-1	NA	TRBV10-3	CAISEGGSEPANTEAFF	TGTGCCATCAGTGAGGGCGGCAGTGAGCCGGCGAACACTGAAGCTTTCTTT
NA	TRBJ2-1	NA	TRBV2	CATEGRRGPDEQFF	TGTGCCACCGAGGGGCGGAGGGGTCCGGATGAGCAGTTCTTC
TRBD1	TRBJ2-7	few	TRBV7-9	CASSTPRDRVTYEQYF	TGTGCCAGCAGCACCCCCCGGGACAGGGTCACCTACGAGCAGTACTTC
TRBD1	TRBJ2-1	few	TRBV6-2/TRBV6-3	CASSPYLSQGRHEQFF	TGTGCCAGCAGTCCATATTTATCACAGGGGCGGCATGAGCAGTTCTTC
TRBD1	TRBJ2-6	NA	TRBV9	CASSAHPGGQVRSSGANVLTF	TGTGCCAGCAGCGCACACCCCGGCGGACAGGTCAGGAGCTCTGGGGCCAACGTCCTGACTTTC
NA	TRBJ2-6	NA	TRBV19	CASTGAGANVLTF	TGTGCCAGTACGGGGGCTGGGGCCAACGTCCTGACTTTC
NA	TRBJ2-2	NA	TRBV3-1/TRBV3-2	CASSQVVRHNTGELFF	TGTGCCAGCAGCCAAGTGGTCAGACACAATACCGGGGAGCTGTTTTTT
NA	TRBJ1-3	NA	TRBV30	CAWSEGGFGPAGNTIYF	TGTGCCTGGAGTGAAGGGGGATTCGGTCCGGCTGGAAACACCATATATTTT
NA	TRBJ1-2	NA	TRBV28	CASSLSGEVGGYTF	TGTGCCAGCAGTTTGTCCGGGGAAGTGGGAGGCTACACCTTC
NA	TRBJ1-6	NA	TRBV4-2	CASSQDGRGSPLHF	TGTGCCAGCAGCCAAGACGGCAGGGGATCACCCCTCCACTTT
NA	TRBJ1-5	NA	TRBV19	CASSIARGNQPQHF	TGTGCCAGTAGTATAGCGAGGGGGAATCAGCCCCAGCATTTT
TRBD1	TRBJ1-5	few	TRBV6-5	CATPGGSNQPQHF	TGTGCCACCCCAGGGGGAAGCAATCAGCCCCAGCATTTT
NA	TRBJ1-5	once	TRBV19	CASSPSRDHQPQHF	TGTGCCAGTAGTCCCTCGAGGGATCATCAGCCCCAGCATTTT
TRBD2	TRBJ2-3	NA	TRBV6-4	CASSVAGGLNTQYF	TGTGCCAGCAGTGTGGCGGGAGGGCTGAATACGCAGTATTTT
NA	TRBJ1-1	NA	TRBV6-5	CASSLGLQGTEAFF	TGTGCCAGCAGTTTGGGACTGCAGGGCACTGAAGCTTTCTTT
NA	TRBJ2-1	NA	TRBV7-2	CASSRHQGNEQFF	TGTGCCAGCAGCCGCCACCAGGGCAATGAGCAGTTCTTC
TRBD1	TRBJ1-5	NA	TRBV5-1	CASSLGQGGQPQHF	TGCGCCAGCAGCTTGGGACAGGGGGGTCAGCCCCAGCATTTT
TRBD2	TRBJ2-1	NA	TRBV10-3	CAIRPSGGGDNEQFF	TGTGCCATCAGGCCGAGCGGGGGGGGCGACAATGAGCAGTTCTTC
TRBD1	TRBJ1-5	NA	TRBV7-2	CASSARQGGPQHF	TGTGCCAGCAGCGCCCGACAGGGAGGGCCCCAGCATTTT
NA	TRBJ2-7	NA	TRBV4-1	CASSQVVRDIRPYEQYF	TGCGCCAGCAGCCAAGTCGTTAGGGACATCAGGCCCTACGAGCAGTACTTC
NA	TRBJ1-2	NA	TRBV28	CASSFSEGYTF	TGTGCCAGCAGTTTTTCGGAGGGCTACACCTTC
TRBD1	TRBJ1-1	NA	TRBV7-9	CASSHPLQGAGTEAFF	TGTGCCAGCAGCCACCCCTTACAGGGGGCGGGCACTGAAGCTTTCTTT